This TCR beta chain was found in a study of vaccination and CD4 T cells after COVID-19. Study-level background: Convalescent individuals exhibited SARS-CoV-2 positivity on nasal swab PCR, with nine mild and one severe presentation. Findings of the study overall: A median of around 90% of reactive clones, in convalescent patients, became evident only post-vaccination.

CDR1 SGHNT and CDR2 YYREEE come from the germline V gene (reference sequence). V lost 0 bases and J lost 7, with 13 bases in between. This CDR3 has 15 amino acids. Treatment indicated: approximately 9-day PBMC culture with coronavirus spike peptide pools or control peptides (ViraFEST assay). With respect to this clonotype: Antigen unknown.

Sequenced with the Oncomine TCR Beta short-read assay was DNA taken from cultured CD4+ T cells. MiXCR, run by TCRdb on the PCR reads, gives a single entry per CDR3 protein. The profile covers about 12,000 distinct CDR3 sequences, with around 60% appearing a single time and more than 25% taken by the ten largest. The sequenced sample was CD4+ T cells from blood, cultured in vitro. This sequence was found in a human donor who had recovered from COVID-19. The rearrangement links TRBV5-4 to TRBJ2-2, with D possibly matching TRBD2 (6 bases). The CDR3 coding sequence is TGTGCCAGCAGCTTGGGTCTGGATAGCGGCGGGGAGCTGTTTTTT. Protein sequence: CASSLGLDSGGELFF.